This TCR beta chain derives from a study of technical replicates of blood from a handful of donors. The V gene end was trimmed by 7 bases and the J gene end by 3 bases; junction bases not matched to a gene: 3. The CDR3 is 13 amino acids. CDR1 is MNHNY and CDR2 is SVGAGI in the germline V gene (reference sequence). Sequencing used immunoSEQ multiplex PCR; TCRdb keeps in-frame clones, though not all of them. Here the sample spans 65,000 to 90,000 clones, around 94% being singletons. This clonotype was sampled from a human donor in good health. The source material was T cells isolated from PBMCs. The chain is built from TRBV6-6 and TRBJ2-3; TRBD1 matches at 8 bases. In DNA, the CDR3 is TGTGCCAGCAATAGACAGGGGACAGATACGCAGTATTTT. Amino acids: CASNRQGTDTQYF.